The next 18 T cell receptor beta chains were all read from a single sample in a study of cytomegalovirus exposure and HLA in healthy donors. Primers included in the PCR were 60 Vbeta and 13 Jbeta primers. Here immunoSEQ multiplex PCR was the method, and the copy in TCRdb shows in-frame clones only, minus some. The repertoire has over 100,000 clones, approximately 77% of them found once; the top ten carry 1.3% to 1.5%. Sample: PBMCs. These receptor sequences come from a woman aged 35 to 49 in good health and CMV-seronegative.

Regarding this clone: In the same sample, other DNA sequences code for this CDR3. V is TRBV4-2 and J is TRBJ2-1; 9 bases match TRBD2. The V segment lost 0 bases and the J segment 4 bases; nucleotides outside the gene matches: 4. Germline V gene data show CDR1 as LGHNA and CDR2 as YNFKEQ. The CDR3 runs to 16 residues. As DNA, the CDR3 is TGTGCCAGCAGCCAAGATGGCCTAGCGGGGTACAATGAGCAGTTCTTC. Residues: CASSQDGLAGYNEQFF.

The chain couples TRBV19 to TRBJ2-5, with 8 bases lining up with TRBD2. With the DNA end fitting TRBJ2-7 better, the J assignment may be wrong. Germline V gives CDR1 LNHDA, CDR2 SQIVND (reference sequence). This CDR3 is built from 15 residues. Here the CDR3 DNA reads TGTGCCAGTAGCCACGGGCCTAGCGGGTCCTACGAGCAGTACTTC. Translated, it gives CASSHGPSGSYEQYF.

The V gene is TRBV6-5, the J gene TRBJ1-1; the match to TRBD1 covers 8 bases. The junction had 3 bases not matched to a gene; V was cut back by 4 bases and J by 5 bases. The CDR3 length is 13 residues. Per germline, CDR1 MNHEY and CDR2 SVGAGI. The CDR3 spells CASSSRQGTEAFF. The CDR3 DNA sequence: TGTGCCAGCAGTTCCCGACAGGGGACTGAAGCTTTCTTT.

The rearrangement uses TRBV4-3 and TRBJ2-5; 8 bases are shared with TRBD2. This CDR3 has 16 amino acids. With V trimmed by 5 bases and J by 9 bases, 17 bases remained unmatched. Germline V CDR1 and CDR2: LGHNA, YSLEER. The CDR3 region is CASSFKAGGPPGAQYF. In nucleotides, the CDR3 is TGCGCCAGCAGCTTTAAGGCGGGGGGCCCCCCAGGGGCCCAGTACTTC.

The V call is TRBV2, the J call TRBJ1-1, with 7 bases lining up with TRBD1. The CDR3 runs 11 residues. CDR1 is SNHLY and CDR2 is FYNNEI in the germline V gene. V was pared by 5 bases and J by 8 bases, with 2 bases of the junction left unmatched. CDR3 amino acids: CASSMTGEAFF. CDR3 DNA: TGTGCCAGCAGTATGACAGGGGAAGCTTTCTTT.

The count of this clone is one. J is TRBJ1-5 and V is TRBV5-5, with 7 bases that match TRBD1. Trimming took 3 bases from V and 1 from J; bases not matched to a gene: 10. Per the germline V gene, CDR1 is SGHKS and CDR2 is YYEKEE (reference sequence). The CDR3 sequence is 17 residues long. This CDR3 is CASSSYRDSRSNQPQHF. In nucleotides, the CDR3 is TGTGCCAGCAGCTCATACCGGGACAGTAGAAGCAATCAGCCCCAGCATTTT.

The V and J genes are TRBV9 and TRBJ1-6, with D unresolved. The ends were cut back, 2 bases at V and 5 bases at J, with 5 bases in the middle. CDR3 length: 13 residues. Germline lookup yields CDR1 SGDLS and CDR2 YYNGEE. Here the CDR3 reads CASSVTDNSPLHF. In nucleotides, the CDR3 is TGTGCCAGCAGCGTCACAGATAATTCACCCCTCCACTTT. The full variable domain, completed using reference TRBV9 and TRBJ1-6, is DSGVTQTPKHLITATGQRVTLRCSPRSGDLSVYWYQQSLDQGLQFLIQYYNGEERAKGNILERFSAQQFPDLHSELNLSSLELGDSALYFCASSVTDNSPLHFGNGTRLTVT.

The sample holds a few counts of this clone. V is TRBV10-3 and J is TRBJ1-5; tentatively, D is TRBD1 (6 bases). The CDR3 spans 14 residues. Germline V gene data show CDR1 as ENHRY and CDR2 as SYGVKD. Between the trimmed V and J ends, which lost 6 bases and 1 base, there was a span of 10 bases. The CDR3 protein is CAIRDSQSNQPQHF. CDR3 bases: TGTGCCATCAGGGACAGCCAAAGCAATCAGCCCCAGCATTTT.

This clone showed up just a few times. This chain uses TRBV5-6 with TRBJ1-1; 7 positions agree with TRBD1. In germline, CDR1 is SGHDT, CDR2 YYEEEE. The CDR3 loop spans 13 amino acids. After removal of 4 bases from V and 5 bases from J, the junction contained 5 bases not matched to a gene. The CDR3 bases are TGTGCCAGCAGCCCAGGACAGGCAACTGAAGCTTTCTTT. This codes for CASSPGQATEAFF.

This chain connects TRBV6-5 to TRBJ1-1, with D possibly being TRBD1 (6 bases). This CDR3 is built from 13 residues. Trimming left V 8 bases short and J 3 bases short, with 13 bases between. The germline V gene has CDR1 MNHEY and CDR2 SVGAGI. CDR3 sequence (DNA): TGTGCCAGCTCGCCACAGGGCGACACTGAAGCTTTCTTT. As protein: CASSPQGDTEAFF.

CDR3 in DNA: TGTGCCAGCAGCCCGACAGATCTTTATAATTCACCCCTCCACTTT. Its translation: CASSPTDLYNSPLHF. The chain carries TRBV5-6 and TRBJ1-6, with a weak D call TRBD1 (5 bases). V lost 4 bases to trimming and J lost 4 bases, with 12 bases between them. This CDR3 is 15 amino acids long. Germline V gene sequence: CDR1 SGHDT, CDR2 YYEEEE.

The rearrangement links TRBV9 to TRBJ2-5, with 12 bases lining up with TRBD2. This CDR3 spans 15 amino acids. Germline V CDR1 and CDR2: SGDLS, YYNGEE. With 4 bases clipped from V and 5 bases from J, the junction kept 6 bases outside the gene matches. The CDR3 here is CASSQTSGGLETQYF. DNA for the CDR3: TGTGCCAGCAGCCAAACTAGCGGGGGGTTGGAGACCCAGTACTTC.

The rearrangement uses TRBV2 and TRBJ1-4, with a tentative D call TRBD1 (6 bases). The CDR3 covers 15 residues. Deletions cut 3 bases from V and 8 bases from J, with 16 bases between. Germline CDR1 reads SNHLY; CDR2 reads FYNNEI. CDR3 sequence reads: CASSDPGTRAEKLFF. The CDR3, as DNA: TGTGCCAGCAGTGACCCCGGGACACGGGCCGAAAAACTGTTTTTT.

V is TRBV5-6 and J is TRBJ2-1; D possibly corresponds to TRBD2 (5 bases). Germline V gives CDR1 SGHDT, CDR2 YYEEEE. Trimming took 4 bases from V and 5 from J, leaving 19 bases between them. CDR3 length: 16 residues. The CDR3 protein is CASSLPGVDANNEQFF. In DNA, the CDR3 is TGTGCCAGCAGCCTACCCGGGGTGGACGCAAACAATGAGCAGTTCTTC.

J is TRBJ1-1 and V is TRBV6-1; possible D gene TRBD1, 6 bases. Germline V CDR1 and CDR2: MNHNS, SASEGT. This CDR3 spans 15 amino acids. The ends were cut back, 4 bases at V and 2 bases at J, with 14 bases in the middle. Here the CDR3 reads CASSGTVVRNTEAFF. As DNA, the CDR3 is TGTGCCAGCAGTGGGACAGTGGTACGCAACACTGAAGCTTTCTTT.

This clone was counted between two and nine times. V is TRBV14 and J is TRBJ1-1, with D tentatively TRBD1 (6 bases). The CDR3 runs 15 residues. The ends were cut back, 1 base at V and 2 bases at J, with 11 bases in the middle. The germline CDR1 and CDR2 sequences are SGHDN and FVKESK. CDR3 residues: CASSQGQGSNTEAFF. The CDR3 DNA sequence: TGTGCCAGCAGCCAAGGTCAGGGGTCTAACACTGAAGCTTTCTTT. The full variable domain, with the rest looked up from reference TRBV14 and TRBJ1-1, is EAGVTQFPSHSVIEKGQTVTLRCDPISGHDNLYWYRRVMGKEIKFLLHFVKESKQDESGMPNNRFLAERTGGTYSTLKVQPAELEDSGVYFCASSQGQGSNTEAFFGQGTRLTVV.

The CDR3 region is CASSYPGETETQYF. Here the CDR3 DNA reads TGTGCCAGCAGTTACCCCGGGGAGACGGAGACCCAGTACTTC. The V and J genes are TRBV6-6 and TRBJ2-5, with D perhaps matching TRBD2 (5 bases). Trimming took 2 bases from V and 5 from J, leaving 12 bases between them. The CDR3 runs to 14 residues. CDR1 and CDR2 from the germline V gene are MNHNY and SVGAGI (reference sequence).

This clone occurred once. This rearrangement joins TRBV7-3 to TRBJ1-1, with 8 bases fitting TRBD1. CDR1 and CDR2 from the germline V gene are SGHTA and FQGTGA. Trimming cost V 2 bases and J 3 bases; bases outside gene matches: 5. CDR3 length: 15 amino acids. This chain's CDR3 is CASSLQGARDTEAFF. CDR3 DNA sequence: TGTGCCAGCAGCTTACAGGGGGCTCGAGACACTGAAGCTTTCTTT.